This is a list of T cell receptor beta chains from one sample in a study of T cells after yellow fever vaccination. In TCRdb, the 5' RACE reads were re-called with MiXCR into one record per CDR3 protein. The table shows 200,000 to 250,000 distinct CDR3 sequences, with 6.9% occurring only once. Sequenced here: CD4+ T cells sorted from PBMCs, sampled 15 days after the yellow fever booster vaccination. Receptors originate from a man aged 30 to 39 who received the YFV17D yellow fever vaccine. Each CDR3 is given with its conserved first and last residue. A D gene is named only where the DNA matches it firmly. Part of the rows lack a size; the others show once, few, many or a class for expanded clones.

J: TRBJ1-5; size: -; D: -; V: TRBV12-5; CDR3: CASGAGSNQPQHF; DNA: TGTGCTAGTGGCGCCGGGAGCAATCAGCCCCAGCATTTT
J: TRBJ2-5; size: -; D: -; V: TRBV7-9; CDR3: CASSLIKEETQYF; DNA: TGTGCCAGCAGCTTAATCAAGGAAGAGACCCAGTACTTC
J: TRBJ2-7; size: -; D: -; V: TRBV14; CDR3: CASIKPRGPHEQYF; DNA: TGTGCCAGCATAAAACCCCGTGGACCCCACGAGCAGTACTTC
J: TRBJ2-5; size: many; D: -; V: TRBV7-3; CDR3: CASSSRAQETQYF; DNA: TGTGCCAGCAGCTCTCGCGCTCAAGAGACCCAGTACTTC
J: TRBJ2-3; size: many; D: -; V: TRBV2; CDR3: CASSAGGDTQYF; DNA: TGTGCCAGCAGCGCCGGGGGCGATACGCAGTATTTT
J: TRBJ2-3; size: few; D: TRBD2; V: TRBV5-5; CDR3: CASSLGGLAGDVSDTQYF; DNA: TGTGCCAGCAGCTTGGGGGGACTAGCGGGAGATGTATCAGATACGCAGTATTTT
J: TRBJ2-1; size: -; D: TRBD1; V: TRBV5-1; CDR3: CASRDRVNHNEQFF; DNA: TGCGCCAGCAGGGACAGGGTAAACCACAATGAGCAGTTCTTC
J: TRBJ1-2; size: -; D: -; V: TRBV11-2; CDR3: CASSFGVGADYGYTF; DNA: TGTGCCAGCAGCTTCGGGGTAGGGGCGGACTATGGCTACACCTTC
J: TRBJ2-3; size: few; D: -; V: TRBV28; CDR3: CASSPQGGPDTQYF; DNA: TGTGCCAGCAGCCCGCAGGGCGGCCCAGATACGCAGTATTTT
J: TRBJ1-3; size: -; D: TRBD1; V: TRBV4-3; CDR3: CASSQEGQGRTIYF; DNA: TGCGCCAGCAGCCAAGAAGGACAGGGTAGAACCATATATTTT
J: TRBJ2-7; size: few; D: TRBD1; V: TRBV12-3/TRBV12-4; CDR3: CASSYRTGPSDEQYF; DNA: TGTGCCAGCAGTTACCGGACAGGCCCGTCCGACGAGCAGTACTTC
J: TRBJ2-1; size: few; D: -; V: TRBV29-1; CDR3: CSVLPGEQFF; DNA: TGCAGCGTGCTCCCCGGGGAGCAGTTCTTC
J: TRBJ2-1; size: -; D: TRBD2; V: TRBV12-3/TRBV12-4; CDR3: CASSLGTSGRAGGGEQFF; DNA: TGTGCCAGCAGCCTCGGGACTAGCGGGAGGGCCGGGGGAGGTGAGCAGTTCTTC
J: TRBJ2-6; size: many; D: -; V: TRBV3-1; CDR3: CASSQDGRGLGANVLTF; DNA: TGTGCCAGCAGCCAAGATGGGCGGGGGCTTGGGGCCAACGTCCTGACTTTC
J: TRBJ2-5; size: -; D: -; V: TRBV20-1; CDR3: CSAGTPTQETQYF; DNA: TGCAGTGCCGGGACCCCCACGCAGGAGACCCAGTACTTC
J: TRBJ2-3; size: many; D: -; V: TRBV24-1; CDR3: CATSDLGVLGSDTQYF; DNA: TGTGCCACCAGTGATTTGGGGGTCCTTGGGTCGGATACGCAGTATTTT
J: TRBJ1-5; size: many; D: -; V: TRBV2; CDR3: CAPRPSGSNQPQHF; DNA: TGTGCCCCCCGGCCCTCCGGGAGCAATCAGCCCCAGCATTTT
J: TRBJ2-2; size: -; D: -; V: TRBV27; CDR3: CAIAGAGELFF; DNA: TGTGCCATCGCAGGGGCCGGGGAGCTGTTTTTT
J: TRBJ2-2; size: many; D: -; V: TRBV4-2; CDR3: CASSQDRETEYTGELFF; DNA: TGTGCCAGCAGCCAAGATAGGGAGACTGAATACACCGGGGAGCTGTTTTTT
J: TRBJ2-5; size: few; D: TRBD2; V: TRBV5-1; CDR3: CASTPGRGQETQYF; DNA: TGCGCCAGCACCCCGGGGAGGGGCCAAGAGACCCAGTACTTC
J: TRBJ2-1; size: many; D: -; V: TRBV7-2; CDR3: CAGSKPPGEQFF; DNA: TGTGCAGGGTCGAAACCTCCCGGTGAGCAGTTCTTC
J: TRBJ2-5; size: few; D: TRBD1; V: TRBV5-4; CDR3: CASGQGQETQYF; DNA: TGTGCCAGTGGACAGGGCCAAGAGACCCAGTACTTC
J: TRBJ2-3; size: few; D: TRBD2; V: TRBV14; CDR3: CASSQGLAGTDTQYF; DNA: TGTGCCAGCAGCCAGGGACTAGCGGGAACAGATACGCAGTATTTT
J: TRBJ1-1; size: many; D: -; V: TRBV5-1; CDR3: CASSLNTLSGTEAFF; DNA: TGCGCCAGCAGCCTCAATACCCTATCGGGCACTGAAGCTTTCTTT
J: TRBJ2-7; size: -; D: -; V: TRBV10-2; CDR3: CASSAGTAGEQYF; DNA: TGCGCCAGCTCCGCCGGGACCGCCGGCGAGCAGTACTTC
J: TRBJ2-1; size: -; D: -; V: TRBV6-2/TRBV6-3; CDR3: CASCPRNNEQFF; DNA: TGTGCCAGCTGCCCGAGAAACAATGAGCAGTTCTTC
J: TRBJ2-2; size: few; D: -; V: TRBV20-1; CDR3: CSAGRSALASHGELFF; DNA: TGCAGTGCTGGACGTAGCGCCCTAGCGTCCCACGGGGAGCTGTTTTTT
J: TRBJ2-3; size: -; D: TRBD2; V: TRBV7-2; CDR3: CASSSSGIPTDTQYF; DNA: TGTGCCAGCAGCTCTAGCGGGATCCCCACAGATACGCAGTATTTT
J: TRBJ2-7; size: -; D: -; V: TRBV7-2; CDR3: CASSRAGWGQYF; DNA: TGTGCCAGCAGCCGAGCGGGCTGGGGGCAGTACTTC
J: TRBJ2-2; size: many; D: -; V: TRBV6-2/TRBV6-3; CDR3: CASSYGPGELFF; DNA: TGTGCCAGCAGCTACGGCCCCGGGGAGCTGTTTTTT
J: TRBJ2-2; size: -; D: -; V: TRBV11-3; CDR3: CASSLGQGASTGELFF; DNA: TGTGCCAGCAGCTTAGGGCAGGGAGCAAGCACCGGGGAGCTGTTTTTT
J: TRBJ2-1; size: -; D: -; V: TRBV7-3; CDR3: CASSLYRCNEQFF; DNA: TGTGCCAGCAGCTTATATAGGTGCAATGAGCAGTTCTTC
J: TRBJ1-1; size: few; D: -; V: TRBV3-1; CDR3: CASSLSTDRAFF; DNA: TGTGCCAGCAGCCTCTCGACAGATAGAGCTTTCTTT
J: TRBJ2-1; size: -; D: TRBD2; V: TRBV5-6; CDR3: CASMRLAGGDFKYNEQFF; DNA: TGTGCCAGCATGCGACTAGCGGGAGGCGACTTTAAGTACAATGAGCAGTTCTTC
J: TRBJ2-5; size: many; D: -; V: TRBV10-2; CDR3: CASSEEDFQETQYF; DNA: TGCGCCAGCAGTGAGGAGGACTTTCAAGAGACCCAGTACTTC
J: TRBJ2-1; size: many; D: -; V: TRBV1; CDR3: CTSSQGNRGVDNEQFF; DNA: TGCACCAGCAGCCAAGGGAACAGGGGAGTAGACAATGAGCAGTTCTTC
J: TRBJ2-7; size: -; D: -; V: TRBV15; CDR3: CATSRGMDYEQYF; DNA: TGTGCCACCAGCAGAGGTATGGACTACGAGCAGTACTTC
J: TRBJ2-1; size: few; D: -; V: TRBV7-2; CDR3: CASSLASSREQFF; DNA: TGTGCCAGCAGCTTAGCGAGCTCGAGGGAGCAGTTCTTC
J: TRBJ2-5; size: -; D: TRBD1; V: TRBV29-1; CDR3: CSVGSGRRGRETQYF; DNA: TGCAGCGTTGGGTCGGGGAGAAGGGGGCGAGAGACCCAGTACTTC
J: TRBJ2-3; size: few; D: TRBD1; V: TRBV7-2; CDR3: CASTKTGAWTDTQYF; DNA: TGTGCCAGCACAAAAACAGGGGCTTGGACAGATACGCAGTATTTT
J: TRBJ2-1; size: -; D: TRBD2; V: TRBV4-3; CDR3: CASSQPGLAGVQNEQFF; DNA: TGCGCCAGCAGCCAGCCCGGACTAGCGGGAGTTCAGAATGAGCAGTTCTTC
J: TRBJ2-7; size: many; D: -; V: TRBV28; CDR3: CASSLYHRAEQYF; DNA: TGTGCCAGCAGTTTATACCACAGGGCCGAGCAGTACTTC
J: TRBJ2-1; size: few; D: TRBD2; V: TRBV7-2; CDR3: CASSLALAGEYEQFF; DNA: TGTGCCAGCAGCTTAGCGCTAGCGGGAGAGTATGAGCAGTTCTTC
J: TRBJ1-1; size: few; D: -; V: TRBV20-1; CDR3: CSAKPGTEAFF; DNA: TGCAGTGCTAAACCCGGCACTGAAGCTTTCTTT
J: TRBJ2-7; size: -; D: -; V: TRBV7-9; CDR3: CASSPDHYEQYF; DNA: TGTGCCAGCAGCCCGGACCACTACGAGCAGTACTTC
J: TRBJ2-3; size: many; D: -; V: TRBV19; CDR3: CASKLRPGGTDTQYF; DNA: TGTGCCAGTAAATTGCGCCCTGGTGGCACAGATACGCAGTATTTT
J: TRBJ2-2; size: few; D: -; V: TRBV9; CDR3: CASSVATQNTGELFF; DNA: TGTGCCAGCAGCGTAGCAACACAGAACACCGGGGAGCTGTTTTTT
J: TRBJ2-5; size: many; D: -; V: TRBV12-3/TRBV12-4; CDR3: CASSSGIGETQYF; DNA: TGTGCCAGCAGTTCCGGGATTGGGGAGACCCAGTACTTC
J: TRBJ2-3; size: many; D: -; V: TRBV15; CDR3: CATSRDVAGTDTQYF; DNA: TGTGCCACCAGCAGAGATGTGGCAGGCACAGATACGCAGTATTTT
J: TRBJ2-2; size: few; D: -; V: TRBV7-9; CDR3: CASTHRETGFTGELFF; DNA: TGTGCCAGCACCCACCGGGAGACAGGGTTCACCGGGGAGCTGTTTTTT
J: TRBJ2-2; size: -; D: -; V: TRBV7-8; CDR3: CASGSLLHGLLGNTGELFF; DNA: TGTGCCAGCGGGAGTTTGCTGCACGGACTCCTCGGGAACACCGGGGAGCTGTTTTTT
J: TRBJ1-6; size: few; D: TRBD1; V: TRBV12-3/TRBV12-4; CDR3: CASSLGGTGRSPLHF; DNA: TGTGCCAGCAGTTTAGGGGGGACAGGGCGTTCACCCCTCCACTTT
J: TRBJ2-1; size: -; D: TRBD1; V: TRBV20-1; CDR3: CSAQGAEDEQFF; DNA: TGCAGTGCACAGGGGGCTGAGGATGAGCAGTTCTTC
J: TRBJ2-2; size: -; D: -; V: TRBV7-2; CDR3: CASKGANTGELFF; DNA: TGTGCCAGCAAGGGTGCGAACACCGGGGAGCTGTTTTTT
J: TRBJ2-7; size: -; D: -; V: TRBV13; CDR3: CASNRGQRHEQYF; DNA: TGTGCCAGCAATCGGGGACAACGTCACGAGCAGTACTTC